This TCR beta chain was identified in a study of OX40 agonist ivuxolimab in advanced cancers. Findings and caveats of the study: Some patients who did not respond also had low normalized T-cell clonal expansion.

There are 15 residues in the CDR3. Trimming removed 0 bases at V and 2 bases at J, with 10 bases between. Germline CDR1 is SGDLS and CDR2 is YYNGEE. Points on this clone: Its matching antigen is unknown.

Using immunoSEQ multiplex PCR, the repertoire was profiled, and TCRdb retains in-frame clones only, with some absent. The sample carries some 74,000 clones, approximately 82% recorded once. The receptor was isolated from an adult with an advanced solid tumor such as melanoma, head and neck, liver or kidney cancer. Sequenced here: CD4+ or CD8+ T cells sorted from blood, sampled in a trial of the OX40 agonist ivuxolimab. V and J are TRBV9 and TRBJ2-3; a possible D gene is TRBD2 (6 bases). The CDR3 here is CASSVDGLNTDTQYF. The CDR3 DNA follows: TGTGCCAGCAGCGTAGACGGACTAAACACAGATACGCAGTATTTT.